The sequence of this T cell receptor (beta chain) was determined in a study of blood T cell repertoires in COVID-19. Measured with immunoSEQ multiplex PCR; TCRdb has only the in-frame clones, and not every one. The sample lists 350,000 to 400,000 clones, about 88% occurring once. This CDR3 is built from 16 residues. Germline V gene data show CDR1 as LNHDA and CDR2 as SQIVND (reference sequence). Trimming shortened V by 7 bases and J by 1 base, and 17 bases separated the two germline ends. This clonotype was sampled from a woman aged 55-75 years with COVID-19, enrolled during active disease. This sequence joins TRBV19 and TRBJ2-1; D possibly corresponds to TRBD2 (5 bases). Sequenced: peripheral blood. The CDR3 bases are TGTGCCAGTAACGACCGGGGTGGCCTATCCTACAATGAGCAGTTCTTC. Translating it yields CASNDRGGLSYNEQFF.